This passage covers 28 T cell receptor beta chains from one sample sequenced in a study of T-cell memory formation after mild COVID-19. TCRdb itself ran the 5' RACE reads through MiXCR, one entry per CDR3 protein. Here the sample spans 350,000 to 450,000 distinct CDR3 sequences, roughly 20% being singletons. The sequencing sample was made of PBMCs or a T cell subset sorted from them (not recorded which). All receptors derive from an adult woman who had mild COVID-19 (a few samples of this study predate the infection). Cell type and time point are not known.

This clonotype was seen more than once but under ten times. This chain links TRBV20-1 with TRBJ2-3; a possible D gene is TRBD2 (5 bases). The CDR3 runs 16 residues. The V gene lost 7 bases and the J gene lost 0 bases, with 20 bases spanning the gap. In germline, CDR1 is DFQATT, CDR2 SNEGSKA (reference sequence). The CDR3 region is CSVDGSLTSSTDTQYF. The CDR3 nucleotides read TGCAGTGTCGATGGGAGTCTAACTTCTAGCACAGATACGCAGTATTTT.

This clonotype came up a few times. This chain links TRBV24-1 with TRBJ2-1; D not resolved. The CDR3 totals 12 residues. CDR1 KGHDR and CDR2 SFDVKD come from the germline V gene. Trimming removed 8 bases from V and 9 bases from J, with 13 bases in between. The CDR3 nucleotides read TGTGCCACCACCTCTGGGCTTGGTGAGCAGTTCTTC. It yields the protein CATTSGLGEQFF.

This clonotype was detected many times. The chain couples TRBV27 to TRBJ2-3; 10 bases agree with TRBD1. Germline V gene lookup returns CDR1 MNHEY and CDR2 SMNVEV (reference sequence). Germline trimming cut 4 bases from V and 2 bases from J; bases unmatched to any gene: 9. There are 17 residues in the CDR3. The CDR3 protein is CASSWTGGSLFTDTQYF. CDR3 coding DNA: TGTGCCAGCAGTTGGACAGGGGGGAGCCTCTTCACAGATACGCAGTATTTT.

A few counts support this clonotype. This chain links TRBV6-5 with TRBJ1-2; D might be TRBD1 (5 bases). Germline lookup yields CDR1 MNHEY and CDR2 SVGAGI. The CDR3 covers 14 residues. With 2 bases removed from V and 3 bases from J, the gap between germline ends came to 10 bases. The chain's CDR3 is CASSYGGGDYGYTF. As DNA, the CDR3 is TGTGCCAGCAGTTACGGTGGAGGGGACTATGGCTACACCTTC.

The chain links TRBV27 to TRBJ1-5, with D perhaps TRBD1 (5 bases). Germline V lookup: CDR1 MNHEY, CDR2 SMNVEV (reference sequence). Trimming took 4 bases from V and 5 from J, leaving 12 bases between them. This CDR3 region has 14 residues. CDR3 protein: CASSSGTEYQPQHF. CDR3 nucleotide sequence: TGTGCCAGCAGTTCAGGGACGGAGTATCAGCCCCAGCATTTT.

This clonotype has a handful of counts. No DNA is shown, since the ends of the CDR3 on it are uncertain; the CDR3 is the one TCRdb lists. The rearrangement links TRBV9 to TRBJ2-1; TRBD1 is taken as the D call from the table, unchecked against the DNA. Including both end residues, the CDR3 is 13 amino acids long. The V gene's germline CDR1 is SGDLS and CDR2 YYNGEE. CDR3 protein: CASGPQSVGVGTF.

This clonotype showed up many times. The chain is built from TRBV29-1 and TRBJ1-2; D is unresolved. The CDR3 runs to 14 residues. Germline V gives CDR1 SQVTM, CDR2 ANQGSEA. V was shortened by 2 bases and J by 8 bases, with 18 bases between the two germline ends. The CDR3 loop reads CSVETPPLGGGYTF. CDR3 sequence (DNA): TGCAGCGTTGAAACCCCACCGCTGGGAGGCGGCTACACCTTC.

This clonotype was detected a few times. The rearrangement uses TRBV6-1 and TRBJ2-7; unclear D gene. V dropped 8 bases and J dropped 3 bases, with 17 bases sitting between them. The CDR3 covers 14 residues. From germline, CDR1 is MNHNS and CDR2 SASEGT. The CDR3 bases are TGTGCCAGCGGTAGCCTCGCCCACGACTACGAGCAGTACTTC. This translates into CASGSLAHDYEQYF.

J is TRBJ1-1 and V is TRBV7-8; a weak D match, TRBD1 (5 bases). There are 14 residues in the CDR3. Germline lookup yields CDR1 SGHVS and CDR2 FQNEAQ. With 5 bases removed from V and 12 bases from J, the gap between germline ends came to 22 bases. This CDR3 is CASSAGGRQRNSFF. As DNA, the CDR3 is TGTGCCAGCAGCGCTGGCGGGCGACAGCGAAATTCTTTCTTT.

The chain is built from TRBV12-3 or TRBV12-4 and TRBJ2-5; no reliable D call. V lost 6 bases to trimming and J lost 5 bases, with 13 bases between them. CDR3 size: 13 residues. The CDR3 here is CASRSRLRETQYF. For the CDR3, the DNA is TGTGCCAGCAGGTCACGACTCCGGGAGACCCAGTACTTC.

The V and J genes are TRBV2 and TRBJ2-1; 10 bases align to TRBD1. This CDR3 spans 16 amino acids. V was clipped by 6 bases and J by 2 bases; unmatched bases: 7. Germline V CDR1 and CDR2: SNHLY, FYNNEI. The CDR3 coding sequence is TGTGCCAGCAGCCACCGGGACAGGGGAGCCTACAATGAGCAGTTCTTC. Translation gives CASSHRDRGAYNEQFF.

Only a few counts were recorded for this clonotype. The chain is built from TRBV12-3 or TRBV12-4 and TRBJ2-2; TRBD1 aligns across 7 bases. The CDR3 loop spans 17 amino acids. V dropped 5 bases and J dropped 0; count of bases not matched to a gene: 9. CDR3 residues: CASSPAPGGPNTGELFF. The CDR3 DNA is TGTGCCAGCAGTCCTGCGCCAGGGGGACCGAACACCGGGGAGCTGTTTTTT.

This clonotype was seen more than once but under ten times. The chain employs TRBV24-1 and TRBJ2-5; 11 bases fit TRBD1. Germline values: CDR1 KGHDR, CDR2 SFDVKD. J lost 4 bases, V lost 3 bases, and 6 bases had no gene match. The CDR3 spans 16 residues. The CDR3 DNA is TGTGCCACCAGTGATGGGGACAGGGGGACGGGAGAGACCCAGTACTTC. This sequence encodes CATSDGDRGTGETQYF.

The chain carries TRBV7-3 and TRBJ2-4; TRBD1 aligns across 9 bases. CDR1 SGHTA and CDR2 FQGTGA come from the germline V gene. V was pared by 5 bases and J by 3 bases, with 8 bases of the junction left unmatched. This CDR3 region has 16 residues. CDR3 region: CASSATGGGGKNIQYF. The CDR3 DNA is TGTGCCAGCAGCGCGACAGGGGGAGGGGGCAAAAACATTCAGTACTTC.

V and J are TRBV12-3 or TRBV12-4 and TRBJ2-7, with 12 positions matching TRBD1. V lost 5 bases and J lost 6; bases outside the gene matches: 8. This CDR3 has 15 residues. The CDR3 bases are TGTGCCAGCAGTGATTCCCGGGACAGGGGGCGCGAGCAGTACTTC. Amino acid sequence: CASSDSRDRGREQYF.

This clonotype turned up a few times. This rearrangement joins TRBV21-1 to TRBJ2-7; TRBD1 is the table's D call, not checked against the DNA. TRBV21-1 is given as a pseudogene. The CDR3 contains 16 residues. Written as DNA, the CDR3 is TGTGCCAGCAGCAAAGCGGTCGGGAAGTCTGTCAACGAGCAGTACTTC. Protein: CASSKAVGKSVNEQYF.

The chain joins TRBV12-3 or TRBV12-4 to TRBJ2-7; D call uncertain. The CDR3 loop spans 14 amino acids. V lost 3 bases and J lost 2, with 11 bases in between. The CDR3 spells CASSFVGPTYEQYF. CDR3 in DNA: TGTGCCAGCAGTTTTGTAGGGCCCACCTACGAGCAGTACTTC.

This clonotype was counted between two and nine times. The chain uses TRBV12-3 or TRBV12-4 and TRBJ2-5, with a possible D match to TRBD2 (6 bases). CDR3 length equals 15 residues. Trimming took off 6 bases at V and 4 bases at J, with 18 bases between the two ends. CDR3 residues: CASRTGEVAIETQYF. The CDR3 DNA follows: TGTGCCAGCAGGACGGGGGAGGTGGCGATAGAGACCCAGTACTTC.

This clonotype was picked up many times. This chain joins TRBV7-9 and TRBJ1-5; D ambiguous. Deletions cut 1 base from V and 5 bases from J, with 6 bases between. Per germline, CDR1 SEHNR and CDR2 FQNEAQ (reference sequence). The CDR3 sequence is 13 residues long. This chain's CDR3 is CASSLETYQPQHF. The DNA of the CDR3 is TGTGCCAGCAGCTTAGAGACTTATCAGCCCCAGCATTTT.

This clonotype appeared a few times. The gene calls are TRBV30 and TRBJ2-3, with D maybe TRBD2 (6 bases). The V gene lost 6 bases and the J gene lost 0 bases, with 16 bases spanning the gap. This CDR3 region has 15 residues. Germline V gene sequence: CDR1 GTSNPN, CDR2 SVGIG (reference sequence). The CDR3 protein is CACNRDSYSTDTQYF. Written as DNA, the CDR3 is TGTGCCTGCAACCGGGACTCTTATAGCACAGATACGCAGTATTTT.

The V call is TRBV6-5, the J call TRBJ2-5, with a possible D match to TRBD1 (5 bases). Trimming removed 4 bases at V and 4 bases at J, with 19 bases between. Germline lookup yields CDR1 MNHEY and CDR2 SVGAGI. The CDR3 runs to 16 residues. CDR3 bases: TGTGCCAGCAGTTCGGACATTGGCCTTATGGTAGAGACCCAGTACTTC. Translating gives CASSSDIGLMVETQYF.

The CDR3 nucleotides read TGTGCCACCAGTGACAAGCAGGGAAATCAGCCCCAGCATTTT. It codes for CATSDKQGNQPQHF. The gene calls are TRBV24-1 and TRBJ1-5; a weak D match, TRBD1 (5 bases). This CDR3 is 14 amino acids long. Germline V gene sequence: CDR1 KGHDR, CDR2 SFDVKD. V lost 4 bases to trimming and J lost 4 bases, with 10 bases between them.

The sample holds many counts of this clonotype. The gene calls are TRBV12-3 or TRBV12-4 and TRBJ1-3; the D gene is possibly TRBD1 (6 bases). CDR3 length equals 14 residues. V was cut by 3 bases and J by 1 base, with 7 bases left in between. As DNA, the CDR3 is TGTGCCAGCAGTTTTACAGGGTCTGGAAACACCATATATTTT. Translation gives CASSFTGSGNTIYF.

The chain recombines TRBV7-3 with TRBJ2-5, with 12 bases aligning to TRBD2. The CDR3 runs to 14 residues. Germline CDR1 reads SGHTA; CDR2 reads FQGTGA. Germline trimming cut 3 bases from V and 5 bases from J; bases unmatched to any gene: 1. The CDR3 protein is CASSFGTSGETQYF. DNA for the CDR3: TGTGCCAGCAGCTTTGGGACTAGCGGGGAGACCCAGTACTTC.

This clonotype turned up a few times. V gene TRBV6-1 combines with J gene TRBJ2-2; D not certain. This CDR3 has 14 residues. Trimming stripped 3 bases from V and 1 base from J, with 6 bases between. Germline CDR1 and CDR2: MNHNS and SASEGT. The CDR3 DNA follows: TGTGCCAGCAGTGAGGTTTGGAACACCGGGGAGCTGTTTTTT. Its protein is CASSEVWNTGELFF.

This clonotype has a handful of counts. V and J are TRBV7-6 and TRBJ1-2; no definite D call. The CDR3 length is 14 residues. V lost 0 bases, J lost 5 bases, and 10 bases lay in between. Per germline, CDR1 SGHVS and CDR2 FNYEAQ. CDR3 sequence (DNA): TGTGCCAGCAGCTTAGCACGGCCACGGTATGGCTACACCTTC. Translation: CASSLARPRYGYTF.

The sample holds a few counts of this clonotype. This chain links TRBV20-1 with TRBJ2-7; D gene ambiguous. CDR3 size: 12 residues. CDR1 is DFQATT, CDR2 SNEGSKA, per germline (reference sequence). V shed 5 bases and J shed 0 bases, with 8 bases lying between them. The CDR3 sequence: CSAGIRSYEQYF. Here the CDR3 DNA reads TGCAGTGCTGGGATTCGCTCCTACGAGCAGTACTTC.

This clonotype was seen only a few times. The rearrangement links TRBV27 to TRBJ2-1; 14 bases align to TRBD2. CDR1 and CDR2 (germline): MNHEY, SMNVEV (reference sequence). This CDR3 spans 15 amino acids. V lost 3 bases, J lost 10 bases, and 5 bases stayed unmatched. In DNA, the CDR3 is TGTGCCAGCAGTTTCTCCGGGACTAGCGGGAGCGAGCAGTTCTTC. Translation: CASSFSGTSGSEQFF.